These T cell receptor beta chains were read from a single sample in a study of blood T cell repertoires in COVID-19. Method: immunoSEQ multiplex PCR; TCRdb's copy keeps in-frame clones and lacks some. The sample shows approximately 400,000 clones, around 83% of them seen only once. The sample was PBMCs or T cells enriched from blood (not recorded which). The source of these receptors is a woman in her forties or fifties who had recovered from COVID-19. The CDR3 runs from the conserved cysteine through the conserved F or W. D genes are given only for firm matches. Expanded clones get a size class; other rows say once, few or many, or leave the size out.

size	J	D	V	CDR3	DNA
NA	TRBJ1-5	NA	TRBV18	CASSPAGDQPQHF	TGTGCCAGCTCACCAGCCGGGGATCAGCCCCAGCATTTT
NA	TRBJ2-7	TRBD2	TRBV2	CASEGRDYYEQYF	TGTGCCAGCGAGGGCAGGGACTACTACGAGCAGTACTTC
NA	TRBJ1-4	TRBD1	TRBV9	CASSTRQGSFDEKLFF	TGTGCCAGCAGCACACGACAGGGGAGCTTTGATGAAAAACTGTTTTTT
once	TRBJ2-2	NA	TRBV3-1/TRBV3-2	CASSQDTATGELFF	TGTGCCAGCAGCCAAGATACAGCCACCGGGGAGCTGTTTTTT
NA	TRBJ2-3	TRBD2	TRBV7-3	CASSLTPSGAGTDTQYF	TGTGCCAGCAGCTTAACGCCTAGCGGGGCAGGCACAGATACGCAGTATTTT
NA	TRBJ1-1	NA	TRBV3-1/TRBV3-2	CASSQRPRNTEAFF	TGTGCCAGCAGCCAGCGGCCTAGGAACACTGAAGCTTTCTTT
once	TRBJ2-5	NA	TRBV7-7	CASSLYSGVIQETQYF	TGTGCCAGCAGCTTATATTCCGGGGTAATCCAAGAGACCCAGTACTTC
NA	TRBJ1-1	NA	TRBV19	CASSNTGVHGEAFF	TGTGCCAGTAGTAATACAGGAGTACACGGTGAAGCTTTCTTT
few	TRBJ1-2	TRBD1	TRBV7-9	CASSTGTGVGYTF	TGTGCCAGCAGCACAGGGACAGGGGTCGGCTACACCTTC
NA	TRBJ1-2	TRBD1	TRBV7-2	CASSLGGWPRGLAYGYTF	TGTGCCAGCAGCTTAGGGGGGTGGCCCAGGGGGCTTGCCTATGGCTACACCTTC
NA	TRBJ2-2	TRBD1	TRBV10-3	CAIGGQKNTGELFF	TGTGCCATCGGGGGACAGAAGAACACCGGGGAGCTGTTTTTT
few	TRBJ1-2	NA	TRBV5-5	CASTLDLNYGYTF	TGTGCCAGCACCCTCGACTTAAACTATGGCTACACCTTC
few	TRBJ2-5	NA	TRBV18	CASSPAGVQETQYF	TGTGCCAGCTCACCAGCAGGGGTCCAAGAGACCCAGTACTTC
once	TRBJ1-4	NA	TRBV7-2	CASSFTGRNEKLFF	TGTGCCAGCAGCTTCACTGGGCGTAATGAAAAACTGTTTTTT
few	TRBJ1-1	NA	TRBV11-3	CASSLRSGHQNTEAFF	TGTGCCAGCAGCTTAAGGTCGGGACACCAAAACACTGAAGCTTTCTTT
once	TRBJ2-2	NA	TRBV2	CATSTGNTGELFF	TGTGCCACCTCGACAGGGAACACCGGGGAGCTGTTTTTT
few	TRBJ1-6	NA	TRBV6-1	CASSEAPAGRSGSPLHF	TGTGCCAGCAGTGAAGCTCCGGCAGGCCGTAGTGGGTCACCCCTCCACTTT
NA	TRBJ2-5	TRBD2	TRBV6-6	CASSYRRGEGETQYF	TGTGCCAGCAGTTACCGGCGGGGGGAGGGAGAGACCCAGTACTTC
NA	TRBJ1-1	NA	TRBV6-5	CASRAVNTEAFF	TGTGCCAGCAGGGCAGTGAACACTGAAGCTTTCTTT
NA	TRBJ1-4	TRBD1	TRBV9	CASRDPPGQGYEKLFF	TGTGCCAGCAGAGATCCCCCGGGACAGGGTTACGAAAAACTGTTTTTT
NA	TRBJ2-7	NA	TRBV7-9	CASSSHPREPLYEQYF	TGTGCCAGCAGCTCCCACCCGCGAGAGCCCCTCTACGAGCAGTACTTC
NA	TRBJ1-1	NA	TRBV12-3/TRBV12-4	CASSRAGGTEAFF	TGTGCCAGCAGTCGCGCCGGGGGCACTGAAGCTTTCTTT
NA	TRBJ1-3	NA	TRBV19	CASSTLNIPGNTIYF	TGTGCCAGTAGTACCCTCAACATTCCTGGAAACACCATATATTTT
NA	TRBJ2-5	NA	TRBV5-4	CASSPSLDQTTKTQYF	TGTGCCAGCAGCCCCTCTCTAGACCAAACTACGAAGACCCAGTACTTC
NA	TRBJ1-1	NA	TRBV6-5	CASTPGPRNTEAFF	TGTGCCAGCACCCCGGGTCCCAGGAACACTGAAGCTTTCTTT
NA	TRBJ2-2	TRBD1	TRBV2	CASSEAPPGGWGGELFF	TGTGCCAGCAGTGAAGCCCCCCCAGGGGGCTGGGGCGGGGAGCTGTTTTTT
NA	TRBJ2-1	TRBD2	TRBV5-1	CASSLTSGTYNEQFF	TGCGCCAGCAGCTTGACTAGCGGAACCTACAATGAGCAGTTCTTC
NA	TRBJ1-2	NA	TRBV19	CASSIPSNYGYTF	TGTGCCAGTAGTATCCCCTCTAACTATGGCTACACCTTC
once	TRBJ1-3	NA	TRBV7-6	CASSPTGGASGNTIYF	TGTGCCAGCAGCCCAACTGGGGGGGCGAGTGGAAACACCATATATTTT
NA	TRBJ1-3	NA	TRBV18	CASSPLPGSGNTIYF	TGTGCCAGCTCACCGCTTCCGGGATCTGGAAACACCATATATTTT
NA	TRBJ1-2	TRBD1	TRBV18	CASSPGQTIYGYTF	TGTGCCAGCTCACCGGGACAGACTATCTATGGCTACACCTTC
NA	TRBJ2-3	NA	TRBV27	CASSIQGAGGTDTQYF	TGTGCCAGCAGTATCCAGGGGGCGGGGGGCACAGATACGCAGTATTTT
NA	TRBJ1-2	TRBD1	TRBV6-5	CASRAGTGFGYTF	TGTGCCAGCAGGGCCGGGACAGGGTTTGGCTACACCTTC